This entry concerns a single TCR beta chain. What it binds is unknown. Every donor was a healthy person donating bone marrow. Primers for the PCR totalled 60 Vbeta and 13 Jbeta. Sequencing was performed with immunoSEQ multiplex PCR; in TCRdb, only in-frame clones are kept and a portion is missing. Of some 190,000 clones detected, 85% appear once; the ten largest clones hold 1%. The CDR3 loop spans 16 amino acids. Trimming took 7 bases from V and 0 from J, leaving 16 bases between them. Per germline, CDR1 LNHDA and CDR2 SQIVND (reference sequence). The entry originates in a study of cytomegalovirus exposure and HLA in healthy donors. Study details: The study placed around 85% of its approximately 360 genotyped donors in the Caucasian-associated ancestry cluster. General study points: In a later analysis, donors in an Asian-associated ancestry cluster reportedly had fewer N-insertions in productive TCRs than the cohort mean. Within the data, a cluster of highly shared sequence variants was likely a sequencing artifact.

The TCR comes from a boy between 2 and 15 years old in good health and CMV-seronegative. The rearrangement links TRBV19 to TRBJ2-1; D perhaps matches TRBD2 (6 bases). Sequenced input: PBMCs. DNA for the CDR3: TGTGCCAGTAACCCCCGAGCGGGCCTCTCCTACAATGAGCAGTTCTTC. Translating gives CASNPRAGLSYNEQFF.